Following are 12 T cell receptor beta chains from one sample sequenced in a study of early T cells in non-severe SARS-CoV-2 infection. TCRdb reprocessed the 5' RACE reads with MiXCR, giving one entry per CDR3 protein. The sample carries about 48,000 distinct CDR3 sequences, around 7.7% recorded once. Material: whole blood. The receptors were sampled from an adult who was a healthcare worker with PCR-confirmed SARS-CoV-2 infection or an uninfected control (not recorded which).

This clonotype occurred a few times. The chain has TRBV28 and TRBJ2-7, with 8 bases fitting TRBD2. Looked up from germline, CDR1 is MDHEN and CDR2 is SYDVKM. The V gene end was trimmed by 6 bases and the J gene end by 3 bases; junction bases not matched to a gene: 7. This CDR3 comprises 14 residues. The CDR3 loop reads CASRNTGGDYEQYF. The DNA of the CDR3 is TGTGCCAGCAGGAACACGGGGGGGGACTACGAGCAGTACTTC.

This clonotype was recorded at least ten times. CDR3: CSVTGGDYNQPQHF. CDR3 sequence (DNA): TGCAGCGTTACAGGGGGTGATTACAATCAGCCCCAGCATTTT. The gene calls are TRBV29-1 and TRBJ1-5, with 8 bases that match TRBD1. Germline V gene sequence: CDR1 SQVTM, CDR2 ANQGSEA. This CDR3 is built from 14 residues. Trimming took 5 bases from V and 3 from J; bases not matched to a gene: 6.

This clonotype was recorded many times. CDR3 sequence: CASSEGAGPNNEQFF. CDR3 nucleotides: TGTGCCAGCAGTGAAGGAGCGGGGCCGAATAATGAGCAGTTCTTC. The rearrangement links TRBV2 to TRBJ2-1; 7 bases are shared with TRBD2. In germline, CDR1 is SNHLY, CDR2 FYNNEI. The junction had 7 bases not matched to a gene; V was cut back by 1 base and J by 7 bases. The CDR3 is 15 amino acids.

This clonotype was counted at least ten times. The chain carries TRBV7-2 and TRBJ1-6; possible D gene TRBD1, 6 bases. Germline V gene lookup returns CDR1 SGHTA and CDR2 FQGNSA. The V end lost 0 bases, the J end lost 7 bases, and 10 bases lay between the germline ends. This CDR3 region has 15 residues. CDR3: CASSLAEGQNSPLHF. The CDR3 region has the DNA TGTGCCAGCAGCTTAGCCGAAGGACAGAATTCACCCCTCCACTTT.

This clonotype was detected only a few times. The V gene is TRBV29-1, the J gene TRBJ2-7, with a weak D call TRBD1 (6 bases). CDR1 is SQVTM and CDR2 is ANQGSEA in the germline V gene. With 4 bases removed from V and 2 bases from J, the gap between germline ends came to 9 bases. This CDR3 comprises 12 residues. The CDR3 protein is CSVVEGAYEQYF. Written as DNA, the CDR3 is TGCAGCGTTGTTGAGGGGGCCTACGAGCAGTACTTC.

There are many counts of this clonotype. V is TRBV5-4 and J is TRBJ1-4; a possible D gene is TRBD1 (6 bases). The V end lost 4 bases, the J end lost 1 base, and 14 bases lay between the germline ends. The CDR3 sequence is 16 residues long. Germline CDR1 is SGHNT and CDR2 is YYREEE (reference sequence). The CDR3, as DNA: TGTGCCAGCAGCGACTACCCGGGACAAACTAATGAAAAACTGTTTTTT. It translates to CASSDYPGQTNEKLFF.

V gene TRBV27 combines with J gene TRBJ2-7, with 11 bases aligning to TRBD1. J was trimmed by 3 bases and V by 4 bases; bases with no gene match: 2. Germline-derived CDR1 and CDR2 are MNHEY and SMNVEV (reference sequence). The CDR3 has 14 residues. CDR3 residues: CASSSGTGGYEQYF. The CDR3 region has the DNA TGTGCCAGCAGTTCCGGGACAGGGGGCTACGAGCAGTACTTC.

This clonotype was recorded a few times. This rearrangement joins TRBV12-3 or TRBV12-4 to TRBJ2-6, with D perhaps being TRBD1 or TRBD2 (5 bases each). The CDR3 totals 15 residues. V gave up 1 base and J gave up 2 bases, with 6 bases separating them. CDR3 sequence reads: CASSLGGTGANVLTF. The CDR3 DNA is TGTGCCAGCAGTTTAGGGGGGACTGGGGCCAACGTCCTGACTTTC.

The J gene is TRBJ2-7, the V gene TRBV20-1, with D perhaps being TRBD1 or TRBD2 (5 bases each). This CDR3 region has 14 residues. CDR1 and CDR2 from the germline V gene are DFQATT and SNEGSKA (reference sequence). Trimming left V 4 bases short and J 7 bases short, with 20 bases between. The CDR3 spells CSAITPGPTGEQYF. CDR3 DNA sequence: TGCAGTGCTATAACCCCGGGACCGACGGGAGAGCAGTACTTC.

This clonotype was seen ten or more times. V is TRBV18 and J is TRBJ2-7; tentatively, D is TRBD1 (6 bases). The germline V and J ends were trimmed by 2 bases and 0 bases, with 8 bases remaining between them. Germline lookup yields CDR1 KGHSH and CDR2 LQKENI. The CDR3 consists of 14 residues. This chain's CDR3 is CASSPGQSSYEQYF. The CDR3 DNA is TGTGCCAGCTCACCAGGACAGAGCTCCTACGAGCAGTACTTC.

V is TRBV7-9 and J is TRBJ1-3, with D hard to call. Germline-derived CDR1 and CDR2 are SEHNR and FQNEAQ (reference sequence). There are 13 residues in the CDR3. With 5 bases removed from V and 0 bases from J, the gap between germline ends came to 5 bases. CDR3 in DNA: TGTGCCAGCAGCGTGGACTCTGGAAACACCATATATTTT. Translating it yields CASSVDSGNTIYF.

This clonotype was detected many times. This chain uses TRBV7-9 with TRBJ1-1, with D unresolved. This CDR3 spans 13 amino acids. Germline CDR1 SEHNR, CDR2 FQNEAQ (reference sequence). Deletions cut 0 bases from V and 1 base from J, with 3 bases between. The CDR3 here is CASSLAQNTEAFF. DNA of the CDR3: TGTGCCAGCAGCTTAGCGCAGAACACTGAAGCTTTCTTT.